This T cell receptor (beta chain) was recorded in a study of cytomegalovirus exposure and HLA in healthy donors. Study findings and constraints: Cytomegalovirus association was assigned to more than 150 TCR beta chains. According to a subsequent analysis, TCR clusters identified in the first cohort showed a tendency to co-occur across the 100 to 150 validation repertoires.

The V end was cut by 1 base, the J end by 3 bases, with 10 bases between. Germline V gene sequence: CDR1 MNHNS, CDR2 SASEGT. This CDR3 spans 15 amino acids. Sequenced by immunoSEQ multiplex PCR; TCRdb stores in-frame clones only, minus some. The sample records about 65,000 clones, 92% being singletons. Points on this clone: Its target is not known.

Source material: PBMCs. This TCR came from a woman under 30 in good health and CMV-seronegative. The chain carries TRBV6-1 and TRBJ2-1; unclear D gene. This CDR3 is CASSEDAGGYNEQFF. The DNA of the CDR3 is TGTGCCAGCAGTGAAGATGCTGGCGGCTACAATGAGCAGTTCTTC.